This TCR beta chain was captured in a study of OX40 agonist ivuxolimab in advanced cancers. Measured with immunoSEQ multiplex PCR; TCRdb has only the in-frame clones, and not every one. The sample has 25,000 to 40,000 clones; about 89% are singletons. The sample was CD4+ or CD8+ T cells sorted from blood, taken in a trial of the OX40 agonist ivuxolimab. The source of this sequence is an adult with an advanced solid tumor such as melanoma, head and neck, liver or kidney cancer.

The CDR3 protein is CASSENQGETQYF. Written as DNA, the CDR3 is TGTGCCAGCAGCGAAAATCAGGGGGAGACCCAGTACTTC. J is TRBJ2-5 and V is TRBV7-6; D might be TRBD1 (6 bases). The CDR3 is 13 amino acids. Trimming took 5 bases from V and 5 from J, leaving 12 bases between them. Germline assignment: CDR1 SGHVS and CDR2 FNYEAQ.